This is a list of T cell receptor beta chains from one sample in a study of Ad26.COV2.S vaccination and SARS-CoV-2 variants. Measured with immunoSEQ multiplex PCR; TCRdb has only the in-frame clones, and not every one. This repertoire shows over 110,000 clones, roughly 90% found once; its top ten account for approximately 5%. The sample was peripheral blood, taken after recovery from COVID-19. Receptors originate from a human donor who had recovered from COVID-19. The CDR3 runs from the conserved cysteine through the conserved F or W. A D gene is named only where the DNA matches it firmly. Not every row has a clone size; where given, it reads once, few, many or a size class.

len | abundance | j_gene | v_gene | d_gene | CDR3nt | CDR3aa
15 | . | TRBJ2-5 | TRBV15 | . | TGTGCCACCAGCAGCCCCTCTAGCCCGGGGGAGACCCAGTACTTC | CATSSPSSPGETQYF
13 | once | TRBJ2-5 | TRBV7-6 | . | TGTGCCAGCAGCCTCACAGGAGCGCAGACCCAGTACTTC | CASSLTGAQTQYF
14 | . | TRBJ1-3 | TRBV6-6 | . | TGTGCCAGCAGCTTAACCCGCTCTGGAAACACCATATATTTT | CASSLTRSGNTIYF
16 | . | TRBJ1-6 | TRBV7-9 | . | TGTGCCAGCAGCTTAGGGCAAGGCCCCTATAATTCACCCCTCCACTTT | CASSLGQGPYNSPLHF
15 | . | TRBJ1-3 | TRBV7-9 | . | TGTGCCAGCAGCTTAGGTGTCGGGGTTGGAAACACCATATATTTT | CASSLGVGVGNTIYF
16 | . | TRBJ1-3 | TRBV6-5 | . | TGTGCCAGCAGTTACCGGGTCAGCGCTCCTGGAAACACCATATATTTT | CASSYRVSAPGNTIYF
15 | . | TRBJ1-1 | TRBV25-1 | . | TGTGCCAGCAGTGCCCACACAGGGTTACCCACTGAAGCTTTCTTT | CASSAHTGLPTEAFF
14 | . | TRBJ1-1 | TRBV27 | . | TGTGCCAGCAGGCCGATTGATGGGGACACTGAAGCTTTCTTT | CASRPIDGDTEAFF
16 | . | TRBJ1-1 | TRBV3-1/TRBV3-2 | . | TGTGCCAGCAGCCAAGGTGTCGTGAAGGTGAACACTGAAGCTTTCTTT | CASSQGVVKVNTEAFF
17 | . | TRBJ2-3 | TRBV14 | . | TGTGCCAGCAGCCAAGACGGTTTCCAGGGTTTGGAAGATACGCAGTATTTT | CASSQDGFQGLEDTQYF
14 | once | TRBJ1-2 | TRBV6-2/TRBV6-3 | TRBD1 | TGTGCCAGCAGCCCGTGGGACAGGACCTATGGCTACACCTTC | CASSPWDRTYGYTF
15 | . | TRBJ1-2 | TRBV3-1/TRBV3-2 | TRBD1 | TGTGCCAGCAGTGTCCCGGGACAGCGACCGTATGGCTACACCTTC | CASSVPGQRPYGYTF
14 | . | TRBJ2-7 | TRBV7-2 | . | TGTGCCAGCAGCTTATCAGGAAGCGGCTACGAGCAGTACTTC | CASSLSGSGYEQYF
14 | . | TRBJ1-2 | TRBV4-3 | . | TGCGCCAGCAGCCAAGACCGAGGGTTTGATGGCTACACCTTC | CASSQDRGFDGYTF
14 | once | TRBJ1-1 | TRBV7-9 | . | TGTGCCAGCAGCCGACTCACCGGGGACACTGAAGCTTTCTTT | CASSRLTGDTEAFF
14 | . | TRBJ1-3 | TRBV5-1 | . | TGCGCCAGCAGCTCGTCAGTTAGTGGAAACACCATATATTTT | CASSSSVSGNTIYF
17 | . | TRBJ2-6 | TRBV4-1 | . | TGCGCCAGCAGCCAACCCCCGGGCGGCTCTGGGGCCAACGTCCTGACTTTC | CASSQPPGGSGANVLTF
13 | . | TRBJ1-5 | TRBV6-5 | . | TGTGCCAGCAGTACGGACATCAATCAGCCCCAGCATTTT | CASSTDINQPQHF
17 | . | TRBJ2-1 | TRBV13 | . | TGTGCCAGCAGCTTACCCCCGACGGTCAGCTCCTACAATGAGCAGTTCTTC | CASSLPPTVSSYNEQFF
15 | . | TRBJ2-5 | TRBV11-2 | . | TGTGCCAGCAGCTTGGCGGGGACAGCACAAGAGACCCAGTACTTC | CASSLAGTAQETQYF
13 | once | TRBJ1-1 | TRBV9 | . | TGTGCCAGCAGCGTAGCTAGTTACACTGAAGCTTTCTTT | CASSVASYTEAFF
14 | . | TRBJ1-1 | TRBV10-2 | TRBD1 | TGCGCCAGCAGAGCAGATCCGGGACAGGGGAGAGCTTTCTTT | CASRADPGQGRAFF
14 | . | TRBJ2-3 | TRBV29-1 | TRBD1 | TGCAGCGTTGTTCTTTGGACAGGGAGCGATACGCAGTATTTT | CSVVLWTGSDTQYF
16 | . | TRBJ2-7 | TRBV6-2/TRBV6-3 | . | TGTGCCAGCAGTTACTATTACAGGGATGAGGGCTACGAGCAGTACTTC | CASSYYYRDEGYEQYF
12 | few | TRBJ2-1 | TRBV9 | . | TGTGCCAGCGGCCTCTCCTACAATGAGCAGTTCTTC | CASGLSYNEQFF
14 | . | TRBJ1-5 | TRBV27 | . | TGTGCCAGCAGTTTAGGTGGGGAGTATCAGCCCCAGCATTTT | CASSLGGEYQPQHF
14 | . | TRBJ2-5 | TRBV5-4 | . | TGTGCCAGCAGTTTCGGGGTACACGAAGAGACCCAGTACTTC | CASSFGVHEETQYF
14 | . | TRBJ1-1 | TRBV27 | TRBD1 | TGTGCCAGCAGAATAGACAGGGTTAGAACTGAAGCTTTCTTT | CASRIDRVRTEAFF